This TCR beta chain originates from a study of cytomegalovirus exposure and HLA in healthy donors. Study-level information: Around 81% of some 390 genotyped donors fell in the Caucasian-associated ancestry cluster.

CDR1 is SGHDT and CDR2 is YYEEEE in the germline V gene. V shed 5 bases, J shed 1 base, and the junction held 8 bases outside the gene matches. CDR3 length equals 15 residues. A multiplex PCR was run with 60 Vbeta primers and 13 Jbeta primers. The repertoire was sequenced with immunoSEQ multiplex PCR; TCRdb's copy has only in-frame clones and lacks some. This sample yields some 140,000 clones, of which 76% are seen a single time; 3.1% belongs to the top ten. Donors had nominal health at sampling but likely had unrecorded immune exposures. This clonotype originated in a man aged 40-49 years in good health and CMV-seronegative. Sequenced: PBMCs. V gene TRBV5-6 combines with J gene TRBJ2-5, with 7 bases aligning to TRBD2. CDR3 protein: CASSGRRGGQETQYF. As DNA, the CDR3 is TGTGCCAGCAGTGGGAGGCGCGGGGGCCAAGAGACCCAGTACTTC.